The sequence of this TCR beta chain was determined in a study of spatial heterogeneity in lung cancer. The wider study: The donors comprised 60 to 85 untreated early-stage non-small cell lung cancer patients. Median follow-up for sequenced PBMC samples was approximately 2 years after resection, when such samples existed. Study-level findings and limits: Blood showed ubiquitous tumor TCRs more often at resection than at routine follow-up.

This clonotype was found many times. The antigen is undetermined. A unique molecular identifier was carried by every single TCR cDNA molecule. TCRdb fed the 5' RACE reads into MiXCR, producing one record per CDR3 protein. The data hold around 47,000 distinct CDR3 sequences, with under 8% observed a single time. Described time point: blood at routine non-recurrence follow-up after resection. Whole RNA obtained from tumor, nontumor lung or frozen PBMC underwent sequencing without sorting. There are 13 residues in the CDR3. Trimming removed 7 bases from V and 6 bases from J, with 16 bases in between. The germline V gene has CDR1 SEHNR and CDR2 FQNEAQ (reference sequence).

J is TRBJ2-7 and V is TRBV7-9; TRBD1 might be the D (6 bases). The receptor comes from a female donor with early-stage non-small cell lung cancer. The material sequenced was PBMCs, taken at follow-up. The CDR3 here is CASTRKGGGEQYF. CDR3 DNA: TGTGCCAGCACCCGCAAAGGGGGTGGCGAGCAGTACTTC.